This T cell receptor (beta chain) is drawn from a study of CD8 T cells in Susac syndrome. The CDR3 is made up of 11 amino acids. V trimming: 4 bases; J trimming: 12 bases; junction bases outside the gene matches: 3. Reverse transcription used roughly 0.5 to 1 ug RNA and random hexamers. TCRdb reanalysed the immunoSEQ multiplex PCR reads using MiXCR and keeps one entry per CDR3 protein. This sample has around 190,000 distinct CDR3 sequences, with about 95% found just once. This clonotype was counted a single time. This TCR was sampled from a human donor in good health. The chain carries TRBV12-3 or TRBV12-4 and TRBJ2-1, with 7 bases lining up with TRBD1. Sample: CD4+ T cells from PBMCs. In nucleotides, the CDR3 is TGTGCCAGCAGTTCCAGGGACAGGCAGTTCTTC. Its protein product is CASSSRDRQFF.